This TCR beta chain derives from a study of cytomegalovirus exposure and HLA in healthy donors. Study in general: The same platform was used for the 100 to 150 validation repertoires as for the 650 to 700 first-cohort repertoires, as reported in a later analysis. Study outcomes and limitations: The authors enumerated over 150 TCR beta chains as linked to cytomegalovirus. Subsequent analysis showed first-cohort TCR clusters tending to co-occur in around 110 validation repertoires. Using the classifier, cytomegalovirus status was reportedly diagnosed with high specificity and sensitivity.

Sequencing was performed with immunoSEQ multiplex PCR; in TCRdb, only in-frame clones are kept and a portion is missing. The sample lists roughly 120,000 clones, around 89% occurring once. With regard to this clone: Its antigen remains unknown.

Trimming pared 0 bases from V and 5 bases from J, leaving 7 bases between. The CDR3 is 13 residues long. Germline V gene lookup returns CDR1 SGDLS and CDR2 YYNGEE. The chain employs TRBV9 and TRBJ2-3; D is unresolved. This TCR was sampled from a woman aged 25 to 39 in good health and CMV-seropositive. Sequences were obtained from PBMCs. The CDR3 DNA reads TGTGCCAGCAGCGTAGCTCCCGGAGATACGCAGTATTTT. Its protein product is CASSVAPGDTQYF. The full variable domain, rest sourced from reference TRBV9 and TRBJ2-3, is DSGVTQTPKHLITATGQRVTLRCSPRSGDLSVYWYQQSLDQGLQFLIQYYNGEERAKGNILERFSAQQFPDLHSELNLSSLELGDSALYFCASSVAPGDTQYFGPGTRLTVL.